These T cell receptor beta chains were read from a single sample in a study of shared clonotypes between healthy human individuals. TCRdb keeps only in-frame clones here, not all; method: immunoSEQ multiplex PCR. The sample contains approximately 1.1 million clones, around 78% of which appear only once. The sequencing sample was made of memory CD4+ T cells from PBMCs. These receptors were obtained from a man aged 18 to 35 in good health. Some clones in this sample may be carry-over from other donors' samples. Each CDR3 is given with its conserved first and last residue. A row's size may be missing; if present it is once, few, many or a size class.

CDR3 length,clone size,V gene,J gene,CDR3 protein
13,once,TRBV7-2,TRBJ2-7,CASSLDASYEQYF
17,-,TRBV7-8,TRBJ2-3,CASSPGTTGGSADTQYF
14,-,TRBV5-1,TRBJ2-5,CASSSAGGQETQYF
15,-,TRBV5-1,TRBJ1-1,CASSLTGTGNTEAFF
15,-,TRBV7-6,TRBJ1-5,CASSLETGFNQPQHF
17,few,TRBV6-9,TRBJ2-7,CASRPSRDRGISYEQYF
16,-,TRBV5-1,TRBJ2-3,CASSSLLISSTDTQYF
15,-,TRBV5-4,TRBJ2-7,CASSLGSRERREQYF
16,-,TRBV11-2,TRBJ2-1,CASSFLRVGSYNEQFF
12,-,TRBV30,TRBJ1-2,CAWSVSVGGYTF
13,-,TRBV7-9,TRBJ2-2,CASSPKNTGELFF
16,once,TRBV5-1,TRBJ2-1,CASSPPLAGERNEQFF
15,-,TRBV28,TRBJ1-4,CASSRRGQGREKLFF
10,-,TRBV4-1,TRBJ1-1,CASSQVKLFF
14,-,TRBV18,TRBJ2-2,CASSPGQGTGELFF
15,-,TRBV9,TRBJ2-3,CASSVGVGAGDTQYF
13,-,TRBV6-6,TRBJ1-2,CASSYGTVGGYTF
16,-,TRBV28,TRBJ1-5,CASSLFDRRGNQPQHF
13,-,TRBV25-1,TRBJ1-1,CASSERQGGEAFF
13,few,TRBV5-1,TRBJ2-5,CASSLGGEETQYF
14,once,TRBV28,TRBJ2-7,CATVDRPATYEQYF
15,-,TRBV28,TRBJ1-1,CASSTPGAHGTEAFF
11,few,TRBV6-1,TRBJ2-1,CASSDKSEQFF
15,-,TRBV27,TRBJ2-1,CASSFRGLSYNEQFF
13,-,TRBV7-9,TRBJ1-2,CASSLPGSRGYTF
16,-,TRBV4-3,TRBJ2-1,CASSQDITSGRARAFF
14,few,TRBV19,TRBJ2-2,CASRPGSDTGELFF
15,-,TRBV27,TRBJ2-1,CASSPQRSIYNEQFF
13,-,TRBV2,TRBJ2-5,CASKRERGETQYF
14,-,TRBV30,TRBJ1-2,CAWSRGETNYGYTF
15,-,TRBV4-1,TRBJ1-1,CASSQQEWSWTEAFF
14,few,TRBV7-8,TRBJ2-3,CASSAGGTTDTQYF
13,-,TRBV30,TRBJ2-1,CALVGAPYNEQFF
14,-,TRBV30,TRBJ2-1,CAWGLGLAGGPKFF
15,-,TRBV7-9,TRBJ2-3,CASRKGGLGTDTQYF
15,-,TRBV7-3,TRBJ2-1,CASSSAGGPYNEQFF
16,-,TRBV9,TRBJ2-7,CASSPRTSGRSYEQYF
14,-,TRBV29-1,TRBJ2-3,CSVGTGSSTDTQYF
16,-,TRBV6-6,TRBJ1-4,CASCYNARRGIEKLFF
16,-,TRBV18,TRBJ2-2,CASSPLLRSQTGELFF
15,-,TRBV19,TRBJ2-7,CASSIVSSGTYEQYF
16,-,TRBV5-1,TRBJ2-3,CASSHGTSGYTDTQYF
14,-,TRBV27,TRBJ1-2,CASSLSGGRVGYTF
18,-,TRBV28,TRBJ1-5,CASTVTPGAGQGHQPQHF
13,few,TRBV28,TRBJ1-2,CASSLVHNYGYTF
17,-,TRBV7-9,TRBJ2-1,CASSLEGRDLVYNEQFF
15,-,TRBV9,TRBJ2-5,CASSVSGYQKETQYF
12,-,TRBV10-3,TRBJ2-7,CAAGTGPYEQYF
12,-,TRBV29-1,TRBJ2-5,CSVEASSETQYF
15,-,TRBV10-3,TRBJ2-5,CAISISGSPQETQYF
14,-,TRBV15,TRBJ1-1,CATSRGTGGTEAFF
19,once,TRBV23-1,TRBJ2-4,CASSQFRQKHLIAKNIQYF
15,once,TRBV4-1,TRBJ2-3,CASSQDPGARDTQYF
14,-,TRBV5-5,TRBJ2-1,CASSFWVSYNEQFF
13,-,TRBV6-4,TRBJ2-2,CASSAQSTGELFF